The source of this T cell receptor (beta chain) is a study of blood T cell repertoires in COVID-19. Assay: immunoSEQ multiplex PCR; the TCRdb copy retains only in-frame clones and omits some. Of fewer than 350,000 clones listed, more than 75% were seen once; the top ten hold 2%. CDR3 size: 14 residues. Trimming at V came to 6 bases and at J to 4 bases, leaving 5 bases not matched to a gene. Germline V gene lookup returns CDR1 SGHTA and CDR2 FQGTGA. V and J are TRBV7-3 and TRBJ2-1; 8 positions agree with TRBD1. This receptor was obtained from a woman between 55 and 75 years old in a cohort exposed to, infected with or recovered from COVID-19 (not recorded which). Sequencing input: PBMCs or T cells enriched from blood (not recorded which). CDR3 residues: CASSKGQEYNEQFF. The CDR3 nucleotides read TGTGCCAGCAGTAAGGGACAGGAGTACAATGAGCAGTTCTTC. Combining the CDR3 with reference TRBV7-3 and TRBJ2-1 gives the whole variable domain GAGVSQTPSNKVTEKGKYVELRCDPISGHTALYWYRQSLGQGPEFLIYFQGTGAADDSGLPNDRFFAVRPEGSVSTLKIQRTERGDSAVYLCASSKGQEYNEQFFGPGTRLTVL.